This TCR beta chain emerged from a study of blood T cell repertoires in COVID-19. Across the whole study: The United States, Italy and Spain supplied acute and convalescent COVID-19 samples. Sources were T cells, B-cell-depleted T cells, or PBMCs; the material itself was cDNA or gDNA.

Source study methods: Estimation of nucleated cell counts was performed using reference gene primer amplification. Assay used: immunoSEQ multiplex PCR; TCRdb lists only in-frame clones, some missing. That table is the source of V, J and clone size, and D and trimming were worked out from the DNA. The table lists about 28,000 clones, around 72% of them singletons, with around 21% in the top ten. CDR1 SGHTA and CDR2 FQGNSA come from the germline V gene. V gave up 4 bases and J gave up 6 bases, with 10 bases separating them. CDR3 length: 14 residues. The sequence derives from a boy between 2 and 10 years old with active or convalescent COVID-19. V and J are TRBV7-2 and TRBJ1-6; the D gene is possibly TRBD1 (5 bases). Material: peripheral blood. The CDR3 region is CASSSDRSNSPLHF. The CDR3, as DNA: TGTGCCAGCAGCTCCGACAGAAGTAATTCACCCCTCCACTTT. Looking up the rest from reference TRBV7-2 and TRBJ1-6 gives the full variable domain: GAGVSQSPSNKVTEKGKDVELRCDPISGHTALYWYRQSLGQGLEFLIYFQGNSAPDKSGLPSDRFSAERTGGSVSTLTIQRTQQEDSAVYLCASSSDRSNSPLHFGNGTRLTVT.